Shown below are 14 T cell receptor beta chains from a single sample sequenced in a study of blood T cell repertoires in COVID-19. TCRdb's copy holds only in-frame clones and misses some; the assay was immunoSEQ multiplex PCR. The table lists under 250,000 clones, approximately 83% of them singletons. The sample comprised peripheral blood. Source of these receptors: a man over 45 with active or convalescent COVID-19.

This chain links TRBV12-3 or TRBV12-4 with TRBJ2-2; D ambiguous. The V end was cut by 6 bases, the J end by 8 bases, with 10 bases between. This CDR3 has 12 amino acids. The CDR3 nucleotides read TGTGCCAGCAGCCGTCCCGTGGGGGAGCTGTTTTTT. Its translation: CASSRPVGELFF.

The chain couples TRBV9 to TRBJ1-5; TRBD1 is a possible D gene (5 bases). The CDR3 spans 15 residues. Between the trimmed V and J ends, which lost 5 bases and 4 bases, there was a span of 16 bases. The germline V gene encodes CDR1 SGDLS and CDR2 YYNGEE. The CDR3 sequence: CASSQGGTLNQPQHF. The CDR3 DNA sequence: TGTGCCAGCAGTCAGGGAGGGACCCTTAATCAGCCCCAGCATTTT.

The chain links TRBV27 to TRBJ2-2, with 7 bases lining up with TRBD1. The CDR3 is 17 residues long. CDR1 and CDR2 from the germline V gene are MNHEY and SMNVEV (reference sequence). The trim removed 3 bases at V and 3 bases at J, leaving 10 bases unmatched. The CDR3 DNA is TGTGCCAGCAGTTTGGCAAGGGGGCGCTTGGACACCGGGGAGCTGTTTTTT. Translating gives CASSLARGRLDTGELFF.

The chain joins TRBV20-1 to TRBJ1-2, with a possible D match to TRBD1 (6 bases). This CDR3 contains 13 residues. Trimming took 3 bases from V and 1 from J, leaving 9 bases between them. Germline CDR1 and CDR2: DFQATT and SNEGSKA (reference sequence). The DNA for the CDR3 is TGCAGTGCTAGTAGGACAGTTAACTATGGCTACACCTTC. Its translation: CSASRTVNYGYTF.

CDR3 residues: CASSPPPGSNQPQHF. The CDR3 nucleotides are TGTGCCAGCAGCCCACCTCCGGGTAGCAATCAGCCCCAGCATTTT. V gene TRBV28 combines with J gene TRBJ1-5, with D uncertain. The CDR3 contains 15 residues. The germline V gene has CDR1 MDHEN and CDR2 SYDVKM. Trimming stripped 6 bases from V and 0 bases from J, with 12 bases between.

J is TRBJ1-5 and V is TRBV27, with unresolved D. The germline V gene encodes CDR1 MNHEY and CDR2 SMNVEV (reference sequence). The CDR3 runs to 16 residues. V dropped 2 bases and J dropped 0 bases, with 11 bases sitting between them. This CDR3 reads CASSLNAGLSNQPQHF. The CDR3 nucleotides are TGTGCCAGCAGTTTAAATGCAGGCCTTAGCAATCAGCCCCAGCATTTT.

The CDR3 sequence is CASASSGQETQYF. The CDR3 DNA is TGCGCCAGCGCATCTAGCGGACAAGAGACCCAGTACTTC. The chain joins TRBV5-1 to TRBJ2-5, with TRBD2 matching over 7 bases. CDR1 is SGHRS, CDR2 YFSETQ, per germline. V gave up 7 bases and J gave up 2 bases; unmatched junction bases: 5. The CDR3 extends over 13 amino acids. Looking up the rest from reference TRBV5-1 and TRBJ2-5 gives the full variable domain: KAGVTQTPRYLIKTRGQQVTLSCSPISGHRSVSWYQQTPGQGLQFLFEYFSETQRNKGNFPGRFSGRQFSNSRSEMNVSTLELGDSALYLCASASSGQETQYFGPGTRLLVL.

The chain uses TRBV12-3 or TRBV12-4 and TRBJ2-1; no clear D. V shed 10 bases and J shed 8 bases, with 6 bases lying between them. The CDR3 is 9 amino acids. CDR3 nucleotide sequence: TGTGCCAAACACCATGAGCAGTTCTTC. The encoded protein is CAKHHEQFF.

The rearrangement uses TRBV19 and TRBJ2-1, with 8 bases that match TRBD2. With V trimmed by 8 bases and J by 7 bases, 13 bases remained unmatched. The CDR3 sequence is 15 residues long. From germline, CDR1 is LNHDA and CDR2 SQIVND (reference sequence). In nucleotides, the CDR3 is TGTGCCAGTGACATCGGGGGGGGCCAGGCGAATGAGCAGTTCTTC. The encoded protein is CASDIGGGQANEQFF.

The CDR3 here is CASSVGETGELFF. The CDR3 DNA reads TGTGCCAGCAGCGTAGGGGAGACCGGGGAGCTGTTTTTT. The gene calls are TRBV9 and TRBJ2-2, with D possibly being TRBD2 (5 bases). V shed 0 bases and J shed 5 bases, with 5 bases lying between them. The CDR3 is 13 residues long. Germline V gene sequence: CDR1 SGDLS, CDR2 YYNGEE.

V and J are TRBV5-1 and TRBJ2-7; 7 bases are a match to TRBD1. Losses at the gene ends were 4 bases for V and 6 bases for J; bases not matched to a gene: 10. In germline, CDR1 is SGHRS, CDR2 YFSETQ. The CDR3 runs to 14 residues. The CDR3 region has the DNA TGCGCCAGCAGCATGGACAGGATGCTCGGCGAGCAGTACTTC. This encodes CASSMDRMLGEQYF.

The rearrangement joins TRBV7-2 to TRBJ2-7; 8 bases line up with TRBD1. There are 15 residues in the CDR3. The V segment lost 1 base and the J segment 4 bases; nucleotides outside the gene matches: 6. CDR1 is SGHTA and CDR2 is FQGNSA in the germline V gene. The CDR3 sequence: CASSLVGTGDYEQYF. The CDR3 DNA reads TGTGCCAGCAGCTTAGTTGGGACAGGCGATTACGAGCAGTACTTC.

The rearrangement links TRBV2 to TRBJ2-1, with 11 bases fitting TRBD2. The CDR3 is 19 residues long. CDR1 SNHLY and CDR2 FYNNEI come from the germline V gene. With 1 base clipped from V and 4 bases from J, the junction kept 12 bases outside the gene matches. The CDR3 region is CASSEGLAGGGEGYNEQFF. Here the CDR3 DNA reads TGTGCCAGCAGTGAAGGCCTAGCGGGGGGTGGAGAGGGATACAATGAGCAGTTCTTC.

This chain links TRBV28 with TRBJ1-2, with D hard to call. CDR1 is MDHEN, CDR2 SYDVKM, per germline. The CDR3 loop spans 16 amino acids. V lost 7 bases and J lost 0, with 18 bases in between. Written as DNA, the CDR3 is TGTGCCAGCACCCACGGTGGGTCAACAGCTAACTATGGCTACACCTTC. Its translation: CASTHGGSTANYGYTF.